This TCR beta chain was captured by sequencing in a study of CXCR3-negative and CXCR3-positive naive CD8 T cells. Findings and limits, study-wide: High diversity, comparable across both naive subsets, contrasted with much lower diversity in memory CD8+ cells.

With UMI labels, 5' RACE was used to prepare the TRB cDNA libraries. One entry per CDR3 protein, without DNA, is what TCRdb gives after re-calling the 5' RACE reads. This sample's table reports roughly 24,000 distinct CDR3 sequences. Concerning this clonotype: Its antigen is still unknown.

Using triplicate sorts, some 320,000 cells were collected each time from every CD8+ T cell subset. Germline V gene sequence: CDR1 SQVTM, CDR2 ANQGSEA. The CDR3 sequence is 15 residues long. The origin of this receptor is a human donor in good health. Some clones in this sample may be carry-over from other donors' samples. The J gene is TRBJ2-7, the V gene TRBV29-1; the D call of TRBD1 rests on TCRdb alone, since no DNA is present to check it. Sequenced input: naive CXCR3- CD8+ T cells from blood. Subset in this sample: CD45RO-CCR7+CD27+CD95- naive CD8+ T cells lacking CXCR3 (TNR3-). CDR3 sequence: CSVEGRQGGTYEQYF.